This T cell receptor beta chain was profiled in a study of T cells in Graves' hyperthyroidism and ophthalmopathy. Study-level background: Upon initial diagnosis and before any treatment, peripheral blood was collected.

RNA transcripts were the template for amplifying TCR beta CDR3 regions. HTBI primers were the set used in a first-round RT-PCR of the TCR CDR3. TCRdb used MiXCR to reprocess the multiplex PCR reads, holding one entry per CDR3 protein. Here the sample spans hundreds of thousands of distinct CDR3 sequences, less than 15% being singletons. A note on this clonotype: The target antigen is unknown.

The J segment lost 4 bases and the V segment lost 0 bases, leaving 4 bases of the junction unmatched. The CDR3 has 16 amino acids. Germline CDR1 reads LGHDT; CDR2 reads YNNKEL (reference sequence). Researchers defined stable Graves' hyperthyroidism as no ophthalmopathy progression within 18 months. Study observations and caveats: A model of 13 V-J pairs discriminated ophthalmopathy from stable hyperthyroidism.

The receptor's source is a woman aged 18-30 years with Graves' hyperthyroidism. The V gene is TRBV3-1, the J gene TRBJ2-1, with 9 nucleotides matching TRBD1. Specimen: blood. As DNA, the CDR3 is TGTGCCAGCAGCCAAGATGGGGGGACAGGGTACAATGAGCAGTTCTTC. Amino acids: CASSQDGGTGYNEQFF.